This T cell receptor beta chain was found in a study of blood T cell repertoires in COVID-19 (dated by TCRdb to the early 2020s). Regarding the research as a whole: Samples from collaborators originated in the United States, Italy and Spain and spanned both the acute and convalescent phases of COVID-19. The prospective study material was composed of cDNA or gDNA derived from T cells, B-cell-depleted T cells, or PBMCs. The dataset comprised deeply sampled blood TCRbeta repertoires from subjects exposed to, actively infected with, or recovered from COVID-19. The repertoires were made available in a free public database intended to serve as a resource for research on the immune response to SARS-CoV-2. The samples were drawn from the first 160 participants of the ongoing ImmuneRACE study and from some 1,300 subjects provided by 6 global collaborators. A de-identified subject ID, COVID-19 status, age in years and sex were almost always included in the sample metadata. Where available, HLA class I and class II types were obtained from metadata supplied by the sample provider rather than from assay-based typing.

The germline V gene encodes CDR1 SNHLY and CDR2 FYNNEI. Between the V and J ends, shortened by 1 base and 7 bases respectively, the junction contains 20 bases. From its cysteine to its phenylalanine, the CDR3 spans 16 amino acids. Left in the record is the CDR3 DNA by itself, 48 bases read in frame from the first base. Whole blood was collected in K2EDTA tubes by collaborating institutions according to the institutions' own protocols. Collaborator samples were shipped for TCRbeta analysis as frozen whole blood, isolated PBMCs, or DNA extracted from either sample type. Here is what the overall study found, with its caveats: Clinical and demographic metadata were provided uncurated, with the amount varying by source and participant.

TCRbeta CDR3 regions were amplified from genomic DNA by means of the immunoSEQ Assay, a bias-controlled multiplex PCR. As for the original processing: The number of nucleated cells in each sample was estimated by amplification of reference gene primers within the assay. To quantify the absolute abundance of each unique TCRbeta CDR3 rearrangement, sequence reads were collapsed and filtered. For each sample, productive Simpson clonality was calculated as the square root of Simpson's diversity index over productive rearrangements. TCRdb took over this immuneACCESS table, retaining in-frame rearrangements with V and J assigned. Such tables are incomplete; in checked studies, under half of the missing clones stem from an unresolved V gene, and the remainder is unexplained. Clone size and the V and J calls come from that table; the DNA yielded D and trimming. This sample lists about 86,000 clones; roughly 83% were detected once. The ten largest account for approximately 34% of the sample.

In the case of this clone: Its antigen remains undetermined. Within one base of it there is no much larger clone, and no base qualities were kept.

Sequenced: peripheral blood. The chain couples TRBV2 to TRBJ2-7; 5 matching bases give a weak D call of TRBD2. The source is a woman of 80 years or more with active or convalescent COVID-19. The CDR3 in this case is CASSEEFGNVNGEQYF. DNA sequence: TGTGCCAGCAGTGAAGAATTCGGGAATGTCAATGGAGAGCAGTACTTC.